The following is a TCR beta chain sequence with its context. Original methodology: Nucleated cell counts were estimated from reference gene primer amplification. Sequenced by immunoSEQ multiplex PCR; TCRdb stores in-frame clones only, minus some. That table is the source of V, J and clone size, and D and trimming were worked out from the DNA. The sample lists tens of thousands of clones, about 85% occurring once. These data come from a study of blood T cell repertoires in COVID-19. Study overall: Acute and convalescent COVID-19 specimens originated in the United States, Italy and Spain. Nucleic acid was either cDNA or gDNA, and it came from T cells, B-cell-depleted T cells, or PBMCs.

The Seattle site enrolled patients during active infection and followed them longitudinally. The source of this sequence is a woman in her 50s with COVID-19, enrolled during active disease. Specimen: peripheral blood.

The CDR3 spells CASSPERANTGELFF. The DNA of the CDR3 is TGTGCCAGCAGCCCCGAGAGGGCGAACACCGGGGAGCTGTTTTTT. This chain connects TRBV5-4 to TRBJ2-2; tentative D call: TRBD2 (5 bases). Germline V gene sequence: CDR1 SGHNT, CDR2 YYREEE (reference sequence). This CDR3 is 15 amino acids long. V dropped 4 bases and J dropped 0 bases, with 10 bases sitting between them. The full variable domain, rest sourced from reference TRBV5-4 and TRBJ2-2, is ETGVTQSPTHLIKTRGQQVTLRCSSQSGHNTVSWYQQALGQGPQFIFQYYREEENGRGNFPPRFSGLQFPNYSSELNVNALELDDSALYLCASSPERANTGELFFGEGSRLTVL.